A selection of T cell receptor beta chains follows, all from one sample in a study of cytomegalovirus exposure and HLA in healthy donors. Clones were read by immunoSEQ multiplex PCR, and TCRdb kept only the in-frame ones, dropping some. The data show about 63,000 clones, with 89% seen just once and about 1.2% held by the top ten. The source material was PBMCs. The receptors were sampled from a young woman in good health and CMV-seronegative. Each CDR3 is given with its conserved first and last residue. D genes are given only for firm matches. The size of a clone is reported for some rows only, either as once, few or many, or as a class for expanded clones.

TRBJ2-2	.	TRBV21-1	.	TGTGCCAGCAGCAAAACCCCATGGAATAGCGGGGGGGCTAACACCGGGGAGCTGTTTTTT	CASSKTPWNSGGANTGELFF
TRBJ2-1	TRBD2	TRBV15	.	TGTGCCACCAGCAGTCCCGGAGGGACTAGCGGAAGTGAGCAGTTCTTC	CATSSPGGTSGSEQFF
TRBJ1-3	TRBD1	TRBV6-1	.	TGTGCCAGCAGTGATTGGGACAGGGCTTCTGGAAACACCATATATTTT	CASSDWDRASGNTIYF
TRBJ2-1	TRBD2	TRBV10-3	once	TGTGCCACCCAGCCTAGTAGCGGGAGTGTATTAGGGAATGAGCAGTTCTTC	CATQPSSGSVLGNEQFF
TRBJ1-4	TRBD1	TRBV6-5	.	TGTGCCAGCAGCCTGAGGACAGGTCGAAATGAAAAACTGTTTTTT	CASSLRTGRNEKLFF
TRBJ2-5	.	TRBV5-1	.	TGCGCCAGCTGTCCCGAGGGCGCGCAAGAGACCCAGTACTTC	CASCPEGAQETQYF
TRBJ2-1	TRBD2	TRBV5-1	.	TGCGCCAGCAGCTCGGGACTAGCGGGGGCGAGCGTTGACAATGAGCAGTTCTTC	CASSSGLAGASVDNEQFF
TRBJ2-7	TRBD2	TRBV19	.	TGTGCCAGTAGCTTCGCGGGGACTAGCACTTACGAGCAGTACTTC	CASSFAGTSTYEQYF
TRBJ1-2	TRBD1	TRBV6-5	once	TGTGCCACTGTGGGACAGGGGGCTGGAGGCTACACCTTC	CATVGQGAGGYTF
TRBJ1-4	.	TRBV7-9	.	TGTGCCAGCAGCCGAACACTAACAACTAATGAAAAACTGTTTTTT	CASSRTLTTNEKLFF
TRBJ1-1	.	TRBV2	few	TGTGCCAGCGGCATCCAGGGGAACACTGAAGCTTTCTTT	CASGIQGNTEAFF
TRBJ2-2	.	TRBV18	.	TGTGCCAGCTCACCACCCTCTCTAGGCGCGGACACCGGGGAGCTGTTTTTT	CASSPPSLGADTGELFF
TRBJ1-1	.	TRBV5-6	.	TGTGCCAGCAGCTCCCAAGGGGTAGCTTTCTTT	CASSSQGVAFF
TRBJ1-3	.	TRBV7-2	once	TGTGCCAGCAGCTTAGCTCAGGGTCCCGGAAACACCATATATTTT	CASSLAQGPGNTIYF
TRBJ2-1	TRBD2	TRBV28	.	TGTGCCAGCAGACCGGGACTAGCGGGAATCCGGCAGTTCTTC	CASRPGLAGIRQFF
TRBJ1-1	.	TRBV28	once	TGTGCCAGCACCACCGGTGGGGGGGCCGAAGCTTTCTTT	CASTTGGGAEAFF
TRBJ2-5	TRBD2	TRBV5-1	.	TGCGCCAGCAGCACCCGACTAGCTCAAGAGACCCAGTACTTC	CASSTRLAQETQYF
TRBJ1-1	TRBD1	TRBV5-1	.	TGCGCCAGCAGCTTGGCAGGGGGAAGAACTGAAGCTTTCTTT	CASSLAGGRTEAFF
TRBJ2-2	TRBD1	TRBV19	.	TGTGGGACGGACAGGGGGAACACCGGGGAGCTGTTTTTT	CGTDRGNTGELFF
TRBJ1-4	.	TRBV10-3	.	TGTGCCATCAGTGACCTCAGGGGCGCAACTAATGAAAAACTGTTTTTT	CAISDLRGATNEKLFF
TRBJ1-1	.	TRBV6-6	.	TGTGCCAGCAGTTATCAGGGGAGGAACACTGAAGCTTTCTTT	CASSYQGRNTEAFF
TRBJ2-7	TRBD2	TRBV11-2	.	TGTGCCAGCAGCTTACTAAGGGGTGGACTAGGGACCTACGAGCAGTACTTC	CASSLLRGGLGTYEQYF
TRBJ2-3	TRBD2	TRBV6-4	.	TGTGCCAGCAGTGAAGAGGCGGGGGGCACAGATACGCAGTATTTT	CASSEEAGGTDTQYF
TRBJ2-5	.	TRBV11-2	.	TGTGCCAGCAGCTTAGATTGGTGGAGGGCAGAGACCCAGTACTTC	CASSLDWWRAETQYF
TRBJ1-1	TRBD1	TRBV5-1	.	TGCGCCAGCAGCCGCGGACAGGAGAACACTGAAGCTTTCTTT	CASSRGQENTEAFF
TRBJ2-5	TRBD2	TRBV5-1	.	TGCGCCAGCTCCGGGACTACCCAGAAGGAGACCCAGTACTTC	CASSGTTQKETQYF
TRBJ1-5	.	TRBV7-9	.	TGTGCCAGCAGCTTATCAGGGAATAGCATAACACCCCAGCATTTT	CASSLSGNSITPQHF
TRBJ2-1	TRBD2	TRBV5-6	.	TGTGCCAGCAGCTTTTTAATAGCGGGGGAGCAGTTCTTC	CASSFLIAGEQFF
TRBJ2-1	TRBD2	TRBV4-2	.	TGTGCCAGCAGCCAAGTCGCTAGCGGGGACTACAATGAGCAGTTCTTC	CASSQVASGDYNEQFF